What follows are 15 T cell receptor beta chains derived from one specimen sequenced in a study of control samples from healthy donors and cancer patients. Sequencing used immunoSEQ multiplex PCR; TCRdb keeps in-frame clones, though not all of them. The sample consists of approximately 150,000 clones, approximately 94% of them appearing once. Sample: blood. These receptors were taken from a woman aged 18-30 years in good health.

The rearrangement links TRBV29-1 to TRBJ2-1; a possible D gene is TRBD2 (6 bases). The CDR3 runs to 13 residues. The V end lost 7 bases, the J end lost 8 bases, and 18 bases lay between the germline ends. Germline lookup yields CDR1 SQVTM and CDR2 ANQGSEA. The CDR3 region has the DNA TGCAGCGGAACAACCGGGACTCGAGATGAGCAGTTCTTC. Residues: CSGTTGTRDEQFF.

The chain employs TRBV4-1 and TRBJ2-5, with 13 positions matching TRBD2. Germline CDR1 reads MGHRA; CDR2 reads YSYEKL. This CDR3 spans 16 amino acids. V shed 2 bases and J 4 bases; nucleotides not matched to a gene: 4. The CDR3 region is CASSQKGLAGAETQYF. In nucleotides, the CDR3 is TGCGCCAGCAGCCAAAAAGGACTAGCGGGAGCAGAGACCCAGTACTTC.

The rearrangement links TRBV10-3 to TRBJ2-7; TRBD2 might be the D (5 bases). The ends were cut back, 6 bases at V and 12 bases at J, with 18 bases in the middle. The CDR3 runs 12 residues. The germline CDR1 and CDR2 sequences are ENHRY and SYGVKD. DNA for the CDR3: TGTGCCATCAGATCTGATGACGGCGAGGGGTACTTC. This sequence encodes CAIRSDDGEGYF.

The chain couples TRBV16 to TRBJ2-6; no clear D. CDR1 is KGHSY and CDR2 is FQNENV in the germline V gene. The germline V and J ends were trimmed by 0 bases and 2 bases, with 5 bases remaining between them. This CDR3 is built from 15 residues. CDR3 amino acids: CASSQSRAGANVLTF. Written as DNA, the CDR3 is TGTGCCAGCAGCCAATCAAGGGCTGGGGCCAACGTCCTGACTTTC. The full variable domain, its missing parts supplied by reference TRBV16 and TRBJ2-6, is GEEVAQTPKHLVRGEGQKAKLYCAPIKGHSYVFWYQQVLKNEFKFLISFQNENVFDETGMPKERFSAKCLPNSPCSLEIQATKLEDSAVYFCASSQSRAGANVLTFGAGSRLTVL.

This clone was seen once. This sequence joins TRBV6-2 or TRBV6-3 and TRBJ2-7; perhaps D is TRBD1 or TRBD2 (5 bases each). Germline V CDR1 and CDR2: MNHEY, SVGEGT. V lost 2 bases and J lost 7, with 24 bases in between. This CDR3 spans 17 amino acids. CDR3 coding DNA: TGTGCCAGCAGTTACGTTTTCGAGAGCAGTGGGGACGGGGAGCAGTACTTC. Translated: CASSYVFESSGDGEQYF.

The rearrangement uses TRBV14 and TRBJ1-6; maybe TRBD1 (6 bases). The germline V gene encodes CDR1 SGHDN and CDR2 FVKESK. The CDR3 extends over 16 amino acids. Trimming stripped 1 base from V and 4 bases from J, with 11 bases between. DNA for the CDR3: TGTGCCAGCAGCCAAGCCAGAGGACAGTATAATTCACCCCTCCACTTT. Protein product: CASSQARGQYNSPLHF.

The chain combines TRBV25-1 with TRBJ2-3; D gene ambiguous. The CDR3 extends over 17 amino acids. Trimming took off 5 bases at V and 0 bases at J, with 18 bases between the two ends. The germline gives CDR1 MGHDK, CDR2 SYGVNS. In DNA form, the CDR3 reads TGTGCCAGCAGTCCCCCGGTAGGTGGGTCTAGCACAGATACGCAGTATTTT. It yields the protein CASSPPVGGSSTDTQYF. The whole variable domain, filled in from reference TRBV25-1 and TRBJ2-3, reads EADIYQTPRYLVIGTGKKITLECSQTMGHDKMYWYQQDPGMELHLIHYSYGVNSTEKGDLSSESTVSRIRTEHFPLTLESARPSHTSQYLCASSPPVGGSSTDTQYFGPGTRLTVL.

The J gene is TRBJ1-6, the V gene TRBV19, with a tentative D call TRBD1 (5 bases). The CDR3 contains 15 residues. Germline loops: CDR1 LNHDA, CDR2 SQIVND (reference sequence). V lost 5 bases, J lost 7 bases, and 15 bases lay in between. DNA of the CDR3: TGTGCCAGTAGTGATTGGACACCGGGCAATTCACCCCTCCACTTT. This translates into CASSDWTPGNSPLHF.

The chain joins TRBV7-9 to TRBJ1-3; 8 nucleotides align to TRBD1. This CDR3 contains 18 residues. The germline V gene has CDR1 SEHNR and CDR2 FQNEAQ (reference sequence). The junction had 9 bases not matched to a gene; V was cut back by 2 bases and J by 0 bases. The CDR3 region is CASSLLLGTGLSGNTIYF. The CDR3 DNA follows: TGTGCCAGCAGCTTACTCTTAGGGACAGGACTCTCTGGAAACACCATATATTTT.

The J gene is TRBJ1-1, the V gene TRBV11-2; TRBD1 matches at 7 bases. The CDR3 extends over 13 amino acids. V trimming: 4 bases; J trimming: 6 bases; junction bases outside the gene matches: 5. CDR1 is SGHAT, CDR2 FQNNGV, per germline. The CDR3 DNA sequence: TGTGCCAGCAGCTCACAGGGGCTGCCTGAAGCTTTCTTT. Translating gives CASSSQGLPEAFF.

This chain connects TRBV5-1 to TRBJ1-6; 7 nucleotides line up with TRBD1. Trimming removed 1 base from V and 6 bases from J; junction bases left unmatched: 4. The CDR3 has 15 residues. Per the germline V gene, CDR1 is SGHRS and CDR2 is YFSETQ. CDR3 nucleotide sequence: TGCGCCAGCAGCTTGCAGGGGGGTGGTAATTCACCCCTCCACTTT. Amino acids: CASSLQGGGNSPLHF. The full variable domain, completed using reference TRBV5-1 and TRBJ1-6, is KAGVTQTPRYLIKTRGQQVTLSCSPISGHRSVSWYQQTPGQGLQFLFEYFSETQRNKGNFPGRFSGRQFSNSRSEMNVSTLELGDSALYLCASSLQGGGNSPLHFGNGTRLTVT.

The chain has TRBV19 and TRBJ1-1, with D perhaps matching TRBD1 (6 bases). CDR1 and CDR2 (germline): LNHDA, SQIVND (reference sequence). The ends were cut back, 7 bases at V and 2 bases at J, with 14 bases in the middle. The CDR3 loop spans 14 amino acids. The CDR3: CASIPRGANTEAFF. The CDR3 DNA reads TGTGCCAGTATCCCTAGGGGGGCTAACACTGAAGCTTTCTTT.

The chain recombines TRBV19 with TRBJ2-7; D remains unclear. The V gene lost 0 bases and the J gene lost 2 bases, with 8 bases spanning the gap. Germline CDR1 and CDR2: LNHDA and SQIVND (reference sequence). The CDR3 contains 14 residues. This CDR3 reads CASSIEGRTYEQYF. The CDR3 DNA reads TGTGCCAGTAGTATAGAAGGGCGGACCTACGAGCAGTACTTC.

The rearrangement joins TRBV6-5 to TRBJ1-2, with 7 bases lining up with TRBD1. The CDR3 runs to 11 residues. The trim removed 6 bases at V and 8 bases at J, leaving 3 bases unmatched. Germline CDR1 is MNHEY and CDR2 is SVGAGI. CDR3 amino acids: CASSQGQGYTF. In DNA form, the CDR3 reads TGTGCCAGCAGCCAGGGACAGGGCTACACCTTC.

The rearrangement links TRBV7-9 to TRBJ1-3, with D unclear. Trimming stripped 6 bases from V and 0 bases from J, with 6 bases between. The CDR3 consists of 13 residues. CDR1 and CDR2 from the germline V gene are SEHNR and FQNEAQ (reference sequence). CDR3 loop: CASRSDSGNTIYF. The CDR3 DNA reads TGTGCCAGCAGATCCGACTCTGGAAACACCATATATTTT.